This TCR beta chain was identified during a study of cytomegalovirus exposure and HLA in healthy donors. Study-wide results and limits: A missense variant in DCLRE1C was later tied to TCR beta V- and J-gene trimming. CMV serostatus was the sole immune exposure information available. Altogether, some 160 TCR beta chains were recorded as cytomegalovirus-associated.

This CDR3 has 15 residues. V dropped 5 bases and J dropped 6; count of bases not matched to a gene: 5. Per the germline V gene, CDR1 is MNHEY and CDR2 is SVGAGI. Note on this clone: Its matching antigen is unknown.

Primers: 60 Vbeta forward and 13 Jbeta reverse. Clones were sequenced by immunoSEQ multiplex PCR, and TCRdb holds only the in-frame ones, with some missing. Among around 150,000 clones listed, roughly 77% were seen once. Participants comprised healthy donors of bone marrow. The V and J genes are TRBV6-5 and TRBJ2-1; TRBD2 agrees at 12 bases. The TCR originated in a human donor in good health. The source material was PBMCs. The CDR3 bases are TGTGCCAGCAGTCCCCTAGCGGGGGGGCTCAATGAGCAGTTCTTC. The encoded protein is CASSPLAGGLNEQFF.